The entry that follows covers one T cell receptor (beta chain) sequence. CDR3 length: 15 residues. Trimming cost V 0 bases and J 1 base, with 7 bases left between them. The germline gives CDR1 LGHNA, CDR2 YSLEER. Original analysis: For nucleated cells, counts were estimated from reference gene primer amplification. Profiled with immunoSEQ multiplex PCR; TCRdb holds only in-frame clones, not every one. V and J calls and clone size are as listed in that table; D and trimming were resolved from the DNA. This sample carries about 100,000 clones, more than 75% of them seen once, and the ten largest clones take roughly 13%. The sample originates from a study of blood T cell repertoires in COVID-19. Across the study: The United States, Italy and Spain supplied acute and convalescent COVID-19 samples. From T cells, B-cell-depleted T cells, or PBMCs came the material, which was cDNA or gDNA.

The receptor's source is a human donor in a cohort sampled during active COVID-19. The rearrangement links TRBV4-3 to TRBJ2-4; no firm D call. Sequencing was performed on peripheral blood. The CDR3 spells CASSQDAIAKNIQYF. As DNA, the CDR3 is TGCGCCAGCAGCCAAGATGCTATCGCCAAAAACATTCAGTACTTC.